The 5 T cell receptor beta chains reported below all come from one sample, sequenced in a study of cytomegalovirus exposure and HLA in healthy donors. The PCR made use of 60 Vbeta and 13 Jbeta primers. The table came from immunoSEQ multiplex PCR; TCRdb's copy has only in-frame clones and leaves some out. The sample has around 130,000 clones; about 80% are singletons. Sequenced: PBMCs. These receptors were obtained from a woman aged 35 to 49 in good health and CMV-seronegative.

On this clone: Given a far larger clone just one base away, this is likely a sequencing read error. Other DNA sequences in the sample encode the same CDR3. The chain carries TRBV4-3 and TRBJ2-3; weak D call: TRBD2 (6 bases). This CDR3 region has 15 residues. Per the germline V gene, CDR1 is LGHNA and CDR2 is YSLEER. The CDR3 spells CASSQDLGSADTQYF. CDR3 bases: TGCGCCAGCAGCCAAGATCTCGGGAGTGCAGATACGCAGTACTTT.

V usage is TRBV12-5 and J usage is TRBJ2-3, with 12 bases that match TRBD1. The CDR3 extends over 15 amino acids. The trim removed 7 bases at V and 6 bases at J, leaving 8 bases unmatched. CDR1 and CDR2 from the germline V gene are LGHNT and FRNRAP. CDR3 protein: CASARDRGRSDTQYF. CDR3 nucleotides: TGTGCTAGTGCCAGGGACAGGGGGCGGTCGGATACGCAGTATTTT.

This clone was counted between two and nine times. This sequence joins TRBV5-1 and TRBJ2-1, with D maybe TRBD2 (7 bases). Germline CDR1 reads SGHRS; CDR2 reads YFSETQ. Trimming took 4 bases from V and 0 from J, leaving 17 bases between them. This CDR3 has 17 residues. DNA of the CDR3: TGCGCCAGCAGCCGGGGAGGGGGGGCTAGCTCCTACAATGAGCAGTTCTTC. Amino acids: CASSRGGGASSYNEQFF.

This chain connects TRBV29-1 to TRBJ1-2; 8 bases agree with TRBD1. Germline V CDR1 and CDR2: SQVTM, ANQGSEA. CDR3 length: 14 amino acids. The J segment lost 6 bases and the V segment lost 7 bases, leaving 13 bases of the junction unmatched. The chain's CDR3 is CSARAQGAPDGYTF. DNA for the CDR3: TGCAGCGCTAGAGCCCAGGGGGCGCCGGATGGCTACACCTTC. The full variable domain, completed using reference TRBV29-1 and TRBJ1-2, is SAVISQKPSRDICQRGTSLTIQCQVDSQVTMMFWYRQQPGQSLTLIATANQGSEATYESGFVIDKFPISRPNLTFSTLTVSNMSPEDSSIYLCSARAQGAPDGYTFGSGTRLTVV.

The chain carries TRBV28 and TRBJ1-5; 7 bases map to TRBD1. Germline CDR1 and CDR2: MDHEN and SYDVKM. V shed 6 bases and J 7 bases; nucleotides not matched to a gene: 9. This CDR3 is built from 14 residues. CDR3 protein: CASSALAGGQPQHF. The CDR3 DNA is TGTGCCAGCAGCGCACTTGCAGGGGGACAGCCCCAGCATTTT. Combining the CDR3 with reference TRBV28 and TRBJ1-5 gives the whole variable domain DVKVTQSSRYLVKRTGEKVFLECVQDMDHENMFWYRQDPGLGLRLIYFSYDVKMKEKGDIPEGYSVSREKKERFSLILESASTNQTSMYLCASSALAGGQPQHFGDGTRLSIL.